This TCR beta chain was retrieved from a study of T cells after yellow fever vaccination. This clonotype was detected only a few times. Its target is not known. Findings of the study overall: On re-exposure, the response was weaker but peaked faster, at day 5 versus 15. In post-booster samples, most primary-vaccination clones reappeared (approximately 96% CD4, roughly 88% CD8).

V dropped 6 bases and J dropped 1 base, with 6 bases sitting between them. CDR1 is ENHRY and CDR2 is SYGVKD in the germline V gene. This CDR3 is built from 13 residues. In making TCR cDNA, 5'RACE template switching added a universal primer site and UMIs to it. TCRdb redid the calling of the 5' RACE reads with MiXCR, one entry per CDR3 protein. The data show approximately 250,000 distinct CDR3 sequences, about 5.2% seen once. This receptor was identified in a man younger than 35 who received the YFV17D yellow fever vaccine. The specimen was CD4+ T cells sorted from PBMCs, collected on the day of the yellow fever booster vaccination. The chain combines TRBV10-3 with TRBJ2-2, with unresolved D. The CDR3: CAIREGNTGELFF. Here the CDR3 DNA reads TGTGCCATCAGGGAAGGGAACACCGGGGAGCTGTTTTTT.